Listed here is a single TCR beta chain. Antigen unknown. The PCR ran on 60 Vbeta and 13 Jbeta primers. Generated by immunoSEQ multiplex PCR, the TCRdb table keeps only in-frame clones and is missing some. The table records roughly 140,000 clones, around 79% of them present only once. The sample comes from a study of cytomegalovirus exposure and HLA in healthy donors. Regarding the study as a whole: The authors later linked a missense DCLRE1C variant to TCR beta V- and J-gene trimming.

There are 17 residues in the CDR3. Losses at the gene ends were 0 bases for V and 7 bases for J; bases not matched to a gene: 10. The germline V gene encodes CDR1 LNHDA and CDR2 SQIVND (reference sequence). This TCR came from a man aged 18 to 35 in good health and CMV-seronegative. Input material: PBMCs. J is TRBJ2-1 and V is TRBV19, with 9 bases lining up with TRBD2. In DNA, the CDR3 is TGTGCCAGTAGTATAGAGGGAGGACTAGCGAGGTATAATGAGCAGTTCTTC. Its translation is CASSIEGGLARYNEQFF.